This T cell receptor beta chain was observed in a study of shared clonotypes between healthy human individuals. Study context: For every donor, three CD4 naive, three CD4 memory, two CD8 naive and one CD8 memory plates were used.

The assay was run at deep level. The repertoire was sequenced with immunoSEQ multiplex PCR; TCRdb's copy has only in-frame clones and lacks some. This sample has approximately 1,000,000 clones, with 78% found just once. As regards this clone: The antigen is undetermined.

Study-wide results and limits: In four donors, around 5% of naive CD4 clonotypes appeared in common. What limited the represented genetic and exposure-history diversity was the small number of donors.

Between the trimmed V and J ends, which lost 4 bases and 0 bases, there was a span of 6 bases. The CDR3 totals 13 residues. CDR1 is ENHRY, CDR2 SYGVKD, per germline. The chain recombines TRBV10-3 with TRBJ2-5; tentatively, D is TRBD1 or TRBD2 (5 bases each). This TCR was sampled from a man aged 18 to 29 in good health. Some clones in this sample may be carry-over from other donors' samples. The sequenced sample consisted of memory CD4+ T cells from PBMCs. Noted subset: CD45RA-negative fraction. The CDR3 nucleotides are TGTGCCATCAGTGCGGGACACCAAGAGACCCAGTACTTC. It yields the protein CAISAGHQETQYF.